Each of the 10 T cell receptor beta chains below was sequenced from the same sample in a study of blood T cell repertoires in COVID-19 (dated by TCRdb to about 2020). Libraries came from the immunoSEQ multiplex PCR assay. Drawn from immuneACCESS, this table holds only the in-frame rearrangements with V and J called that TCRdb kept. Clones are partly lost; checked studies trace under half to an unresolved V gene and leave the rest unexplained. This sample holds some 280,000 clones; around four fifths were observed only once. Clones ranked in the top ten supply around 4.2% of the sample. The sequenced sample consisted of peripheral blood. The receptors here all came from a woman in her fifties or sixties with active or convalescent COVID-19.

This clone was observed a few times. The junction and the germline gene differ at one end; a read error may be behind it. The chain couples TRBV19 to TRBJ2-1, with TRBD2 matching 12 bases. CDR3 length equals 14 residues. CDR1 LNHDA and CDR2 SQIVND come from the germline V gene (reference sequence). The CDR3 loop reads CASSIKLAGGPRIF. The CDR3 DNA reads as TGTGCCAGTAGTATAAAACTAGCGGGAGGTCCCCGGATCTTC.

The table lists this clone with a count of one. Here the CDR3 DNA reads TGTGCCAGCAGTATAGCGGTTAGCACAGATACGCAGTATTTT. It yields the protein CASSIAVSTDTQYF. The rearrangement uses TRBV2 and TRBJ2-3; the D gene is possibly TRBD2 (6 bases). This CDR3 region has 14 residues. Germline V lookup: CDR1 SNHLY, CDR2 FYNNEI. Trimming removed 5 bases at V and 0 bases at J, with 9 bases between.

The rearrangement links TRBV5-6 to TRBJ2-3, with D unclear. The germline V gene has CDR1 SGHDT and CDR2 YYEEEE. Trimming took 5 bases from V and 4 from J, leaving 5 bases between them. The CDR3 totals 11 residues. CDR3 nucleotide sequence: TGTGCCAGCAGTATCTCAGATACGCAGTATTTT. It specifies CASSISDTQYF.

The V and J genes are TRBV18 and TRBJ2-1; no clear D gene. Germline lookup yields CDR1 KGHSH and CDR2 LQKENI. V was shortened by 5 bases and J by 0 bases, with 5 bases between the two germline ends. This CDR3 spans 13 amino acids. The CDR3 reads CASSEASYNEQFF. CDR3 sequence (DNA): TGTGCCAGCTCAGAAGCCTCCTACAATGAGCAGTTCTTC.

J is TRBJ1-6 and V is TRBV9; the D gene is possibly TRBD1 (6 bases). This CDR3 is 15 amino acids long. The ends were cut back, 4 bases at V and 10 bases at J, with 18 bases in the middle. Germline V gives CDR1 SGDLS, CDR2 YYNGEE. CDR3 nucleotide sequence: TGTGCCAGCAGCTCCCGGGACACCTTCGGGTCACCCCTCCACTTT. This gives the protein CASSSRDTFGSPLHF.

This clone was detected a few times. In DNA form, the CDR3 reads TGTGCCAGCAGCACCGAGGGCGGGGGGATATCTTCACCCCTCCACTTT. This codes for CASSTEGGGISSPLHF. The V call is TRBV7-9, the J call TRBJ1-6; D possibly corresponds to TRBD1 (5 bases). Germline CDR1 is SEHNR and CDR2 is FQNEAQ (reference sequence). The CDR3 has 16 amino acids. V lost 5 bases to trimming and J lost 9 bases, with 20 bases between them.

The chain uses TRBV7-6 and TRBJ2-7; 7 positions match TRBD2. Germline CDR1 SGHVS, CDR2 FNYEAQ. The CDR3 totals 14 residues. V was pared by 1 base and J by 7 bases, with 7 bases of the junction left unmatched. The CDR3 DNA sequence: TGTGCCAGCAGCTTAGATGGCGGGAGTGGAGAGCAGTACTTC. It yields the protein CASSLDGGSGEQYF.

V and J are TRBV5-1 and TRBJ2-2, with 7 bases lining up with TRBD2. The CDR3 extends over 17 amino acids. CDR1 SGHRS and CDR2 YFSETQ come from the germline V gene. V lost 2 bases to trimming and J lost 1 base; unmatched junction nucleotides: 8. The CDR3 DNA is TGCGCCAGCAGCTTTTCAGGGCGGGGGTTGAACACCGGGGAGCTGTTTTTT. Amino acid sequence: CASSFSGRGLNTGELFF. The full variable domain, in which reference TRBV5-1 and TRBJ2-2 provide the parts outside the CDR3, is KAGVTQTPRYLIKTRGQQVTLSCSPISGHRSVSWYQQTPGQGLQFLFEYFSETQRNKGNFPGRFSGRQFSNSRSEMNVSTLELGDSALYLCASSFSGRGLNTGELFFGEGSRLTVL.

V is TRBV9 and J is TRBJ1-2; D is ambiguous. Trimming cost V 1 base and J 8 bases, with 12 bases left between them. The CDR3 extends over 13 amino acids. Germline lookup yields CDR1 SGDLS and CDR2 YYNGEE. The CDR3 loop reads CASSVRAAGGYTF. The DNA of the CDR3 is TGTGCCAGCAGCGTAAGAGCAGCGGGGGGCTACACCTTC.

The CDR3 is CASRGTGSSYEQYF. CDR3 nucleotides: TGTGCCAGTAGGGGGACAGGGAGCTCCTACGAGCAGTACTTC. This sequence joins TRBV19 and TRBJ2-7; 9 nucleotides match TRBD1. CDR1 LNHDA and CDR2 SQIVND come from the germline V gene (reference sequence). J lost 0 bases, V lost 6 bases, and 3 bases had no gene match. The CDR3 is made up of 14 amino acids.